The rows below give T cell receptor beta chains drawn from one sample of a study of blood T cell repertoires in COVID-19. The repertoire was sequenced with immunoSEQ multiplex PCR; TCRdb's copy has only in-frame clones and lacks some. The repertoire holds fewer than 500,000 clones, with 75% to 90% as singletons. Sequencing used PBMCs or T cells enriched from blood (not recorded which). The receptors originated from a woman aged 18-29 years who had recovered from COVID-19. The CDR3 runs from the conserved cysteine through the conserved F or W. The D gene is left open where the match is weak. For some rows the clone size is stated as once, few or many, or as a class when expanded; others skip it.

D: -
V: TRBV7-2
J: TRBJ2-5
size: -
CDR3: CASTPHSVGTQYF
DNA: TGTGCCAGCACCCCGCACAGTGTGGGGACCCAGTACTTC

D: TRBD1
V: TRBV7-2
J: TRBJ1-2
size: -
CDR3: CASSPTRDRANYGYTF
DNA: TGTGCCAGCAGCCCAACCCGGGACAGAGCTAACTATGGCTACACCTTC

D: -
V: TRBV18
J: TRBJ1-4
size: -
CDR3: CASSPVRSATNEKLFF
DNA: TGTGCCAGCTCACCAGTACGGTCCGCAACTAATGAAAAACTGTTTTTT

D: -
V: TRBV5-6
J: TRBJ1-2
size: -
CDR3: CASSDRNNYGYTF
DNA: TGTGCCAGCAGCGACAGGAATAACTATGGCTACACCTTC

D: -
V: TRBV5-1
J: TRBJ1-4
size: -
CDR3: CASSQPGANEKLFF
DNA: TGCGCCAGCAGCCAACCGGGGGCTAATGAAAAACTGTTTTTT

D: -
V: TRBV28
J: TRBJ1-1
size: -
CDR3: CAIRPLTPGGSTEAFF
DNA: TGTGCCATTCGGCCCCTGACCCCCGGGGGAAGCACTGAAGCTTTCTTT

D: TRBD1
V: TRBV28
J: TRBJ1-2
size: -
CDR3: CASSLKGAAYGYTF
DNA: TGTGCCAGCAGTTTAAAGGGGGCCGCATATGGCTACACCTTC

D: TRBD1
V: TRBV5-1
J: TRBJ1-1
size: -
CDR3: CASSLADRVGTEAFF
DNA: TGCGCCAGCAGCTTGGCTGACAGGGTGGGAACTGAAGCTTTCTTT

D: -
V: TRBV30
J: TRBJ1-6
size: -
CDR3: CAWSWGGVNSPLHF
DNA: TGTGCCTGGAGTTGGGGAGGGGTTAATTCACCCCTCCACTTT

D: TRBD1
V: TRBV28
J: TRBJ2-5
size: -
CDR3: CASSSSGTGYQETQYF
DNA: TGTGCCAGCAGCTCATCCGGGACAGGGTACCAAGAGACCCAGTACTTC

D: TRBD1
V: TRBV7-2
J: TRBJ2-3
size: -
CDR3: CASSQGAGRDTQYF
DNA: TGTGCCAGCAGCCAGGGGGCCGGCAGGGATACGCAGTATTTT

D: -
V: TRBV4-1
J: TRBJ1-1
size: once
CDR3: CASSQVGLARGGMRGPNTEAFF
DNA: TGCGCCAGCAGCCAGGTGGGGCTTGCGAGAGGTGGTATGCGGGGCCCCAACACTGAAGCTTTCTTT

D: TRBD2
V: TRBV24-1
J: TRBJ2-5
size: -
CDR3: CATSVAGAQETQYF
DNA: TGTGCCACCAGTGTAGCGGGGGCCCAAGAGACCCAGTACTTC

D: TRBD1
V: TRBV30
J: TRBJ1-2
size: -
CDR3: CAWLDGQEGYTF
DNA: TGTGCCTGGCTCGACGGACAGGAGGGCTACACCTTC

D: -
V: TRBV7-2
J: TRBJ1-1
size: once
CDR3: CASSLNRENTEAFF
DNA: TGTGCCAGCAGCTTGAACAGGGAGAACACTGAAGCTTTCTTT

D: -
V: TRBV3-1/TRBV3-2
J: TRBJ1-4
size: -
CDR3: CASSQAGDEKLFF
DNA: TGTGCCAGCAGCCAAGCCGGGGATGAAAAACTGTTTTTT

D: -
V: TRBV4-1
J: TRBJ1-5
size: -
CDR3: CASSRGSNQPQHF
DNA: TGCGCCAGCAGCCGAGGGAGTAATCAGCCCCAGCATTTT

D: -
V: TRBV3-1/TRBV3-2
J: TRBJ2-1
size: -
CDR3: CASSRSATEQFF
DNA: TGTGCCAGCAGCCGTAGCGCCACTGAGCAGTTCTTC

D: -
V: TRBV7-9
J: TRBJ1-6
size: -
CDR3: CASSFGATGSPLHF
DNA: TGTGCCAGCAGCTTCGGGGCGACAGGATCACCCCTCCACTTT

D: -
V: TRBV10-3
J: TRBJ2-1
size: -
CDR3: CAISVLSVDTGFKTEQFF
DNA: TGTGCCATCAGTGTATTGTCGGTAGATACAGGGTTTAAGACTGAGCAGTTCTTC

D: TRBD1
V: TRBV7-8
J: TRBJ2-7
size: -
CDR3: CASSLATGRNSYEQYF
DNA: TGTGCCAGCAGCTTAGCGACAGGGAGAAACTCCTACGAGCAGTACTTC

D: -
V: TRBV7-8
J: TRBJ1-5
size: -
CDR3: CASSAPGTHQPQHF
DNA: TGTGCCAGCAGCGCCCCGGGAACTCATCAGCCCCAGCATTTT